The clone carrying this TCR beta chain was found a few times. What it binds is unknown. The CDR3 contains 15 residues. From germline, CDR1 is SGHRS and CDR2 YFSETQ. V was pared by 4 bases and J by 3 bases, with 3 bases of the junction left unmatched. The data derive from a study of cytomegalovirus exposure and HLA in healthy donors. The repertoire was sequenced with immunoSEQ multiplex PCR; TCRdb's copy has only in-frame clones and lacks some. In the table there are 110,000 to 150,000 clones, about 91% of which are singletons. Study outcomes and limitations: According to a later analysis, TCR clusters from the first cohort tended to co-occur in the 120 or so validation repertoires. Some TCR beta chains (164 of them) were listed as cytomegalovirus-associated. In vitro testing confirmed a few CMV-associated chains as specific for CMV antigens.

This receptor was obtained from a woman younger than 30 in good health and CMV-seropositive. Sequences were obtained from PBMCs. The chain links TRBV5-1 to TRBJ2-2; 10 bases align to TRBD2. The CDR3 is CASSPTSGYTGELFF. In DNA, the CDR3 is TGCGCCAGCAGCCCGACTAGCGGGTACACCGGGGAGCTGTTTTTT.